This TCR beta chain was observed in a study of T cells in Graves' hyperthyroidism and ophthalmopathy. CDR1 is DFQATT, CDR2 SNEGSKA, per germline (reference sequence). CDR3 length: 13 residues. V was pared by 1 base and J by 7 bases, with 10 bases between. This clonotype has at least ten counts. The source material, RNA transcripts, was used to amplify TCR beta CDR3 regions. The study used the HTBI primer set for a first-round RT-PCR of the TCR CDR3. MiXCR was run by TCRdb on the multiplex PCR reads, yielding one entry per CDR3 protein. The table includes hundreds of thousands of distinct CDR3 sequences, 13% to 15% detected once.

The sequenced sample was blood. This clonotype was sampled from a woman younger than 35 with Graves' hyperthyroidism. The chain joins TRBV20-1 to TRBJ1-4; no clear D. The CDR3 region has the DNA TGCAGTGCTAGAGCTGTGAGTGGTGAAAAACTGTTTTTT. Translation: CSARAVSGEKLFF.